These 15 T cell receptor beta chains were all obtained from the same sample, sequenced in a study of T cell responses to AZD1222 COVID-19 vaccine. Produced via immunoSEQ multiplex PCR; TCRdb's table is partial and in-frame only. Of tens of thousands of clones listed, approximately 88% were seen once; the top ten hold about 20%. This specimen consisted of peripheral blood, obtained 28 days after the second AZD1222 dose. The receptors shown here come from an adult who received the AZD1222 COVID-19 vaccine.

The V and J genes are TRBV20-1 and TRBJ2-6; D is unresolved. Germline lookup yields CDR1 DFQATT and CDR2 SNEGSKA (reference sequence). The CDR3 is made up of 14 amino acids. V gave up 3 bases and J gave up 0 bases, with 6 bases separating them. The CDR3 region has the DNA TGCAGTGCTAGTGAACTCTCTGGGGCCAACGTCCTGACTTTC. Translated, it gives CSASELSGANVLTF.

The CDR3 region has the DNA TGTGCCAGCTCCCCGGCGGGGGTTGCCTATAATTCACCCCTCCACTTT. It specifies CASSPAGVAYNSPLHF. This chain links TRBV18 with TRBJ1-6; a weak D match, TRBD1 (5 bases). The length of the CDR3 is 16 residues. CDR1 is KGHSH and CDR2 is LQKENI in the germline V gene. V lost 6 bases and J lost 2, with 14 bases in between.

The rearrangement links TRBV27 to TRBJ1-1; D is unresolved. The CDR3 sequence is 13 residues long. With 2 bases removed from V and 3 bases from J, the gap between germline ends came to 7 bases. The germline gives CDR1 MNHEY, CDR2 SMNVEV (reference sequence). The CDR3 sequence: CASSLVGYTEAFF. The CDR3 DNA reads TGTGCCAGCAGTTTAGTAGGGTACACTGAAGCTTTCTTT.

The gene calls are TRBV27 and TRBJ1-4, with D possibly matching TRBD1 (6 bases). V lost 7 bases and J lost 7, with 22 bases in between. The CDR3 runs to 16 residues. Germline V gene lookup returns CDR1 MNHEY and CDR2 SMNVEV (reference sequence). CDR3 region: CASKQQGSRGSEKLFF. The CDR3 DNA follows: TGTGCCAGCAAACAACAGGGAAGCCGCGGGAGTGAAAAACTGTTTTTT.

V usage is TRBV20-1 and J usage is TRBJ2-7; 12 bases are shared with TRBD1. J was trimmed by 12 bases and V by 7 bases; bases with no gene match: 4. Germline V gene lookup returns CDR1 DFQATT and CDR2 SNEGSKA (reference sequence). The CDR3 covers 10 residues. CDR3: CSVGTGGPYF. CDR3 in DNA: TGCAGTGTTGGGACAGGGGGCCCGTACTTC.

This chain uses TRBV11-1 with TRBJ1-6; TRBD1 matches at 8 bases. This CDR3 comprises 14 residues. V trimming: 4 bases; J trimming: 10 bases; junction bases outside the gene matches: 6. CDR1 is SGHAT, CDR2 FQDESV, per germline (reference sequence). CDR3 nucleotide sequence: TGTGCCAGCAGCTCTGGACAGGGACGATCACCCCTCCACTTT. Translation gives CASSSGQGRSPLHF.

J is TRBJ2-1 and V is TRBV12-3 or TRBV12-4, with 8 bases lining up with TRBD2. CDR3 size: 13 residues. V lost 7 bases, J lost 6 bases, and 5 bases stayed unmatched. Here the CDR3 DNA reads TGTGCCAGCACCAACGGACTAGCCAATGAGCAGTTCTTC. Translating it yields CASTNGLANEQFF.

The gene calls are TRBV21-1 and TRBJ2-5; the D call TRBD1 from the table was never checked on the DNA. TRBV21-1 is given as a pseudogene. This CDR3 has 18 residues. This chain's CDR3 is CASSRPLSGTGGLETQYF. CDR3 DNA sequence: TGTGCCAGCAGCAGGCCTCTCTCCGGGACAGGGGGCCTAGAGACCCAGTACTTC.

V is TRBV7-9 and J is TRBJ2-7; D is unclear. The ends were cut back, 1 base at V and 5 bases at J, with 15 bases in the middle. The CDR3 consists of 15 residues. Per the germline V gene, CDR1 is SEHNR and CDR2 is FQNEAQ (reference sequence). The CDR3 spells CASSLGDSSLDEQYF. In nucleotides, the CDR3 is TGTGCCAGCAGCTTAGGAGACTCTTCCCTAGACGAGCAGTACTTC.

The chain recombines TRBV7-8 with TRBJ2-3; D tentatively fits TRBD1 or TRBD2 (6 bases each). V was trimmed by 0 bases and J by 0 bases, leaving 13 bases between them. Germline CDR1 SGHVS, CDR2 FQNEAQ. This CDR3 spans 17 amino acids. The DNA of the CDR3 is TGTGCCAGCAGCTTAGCGGGGGGCCCCCTTAGCACAGATACGCAGTATTTT. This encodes CASSLAGGPLSTDTQYF.

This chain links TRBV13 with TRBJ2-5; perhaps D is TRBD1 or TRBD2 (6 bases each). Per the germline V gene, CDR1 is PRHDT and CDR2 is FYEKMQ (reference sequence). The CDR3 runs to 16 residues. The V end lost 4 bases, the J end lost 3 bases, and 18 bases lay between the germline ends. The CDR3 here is CASSSWGRGPKETQYF. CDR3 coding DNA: TGTGCCAGCAGCTCATGGGGTCGGGGGCCAAAAGAGACCCAGTACTTC.

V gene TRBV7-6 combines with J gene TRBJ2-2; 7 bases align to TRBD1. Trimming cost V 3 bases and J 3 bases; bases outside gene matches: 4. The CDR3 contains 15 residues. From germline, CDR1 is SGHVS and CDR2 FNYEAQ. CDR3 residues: CASSFRGGDTGELFF. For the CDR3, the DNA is TGTGCCAGCAGCTTTCGAGGGGGCGACACCGGGGAGCTGTTTTTT.

The CDR3 here is CASSLTTTSASSPLHF. The CDR3 bases are TGCGCCAGCAGCTTAACCACCACATCCGCCAGTTCACCCCTCCACTTT. V and J are TRBV5-1 and TRBJ1-6; D is unclear. The ends were cut back, 2 bases at V and 9 bases at J, with 18 bases in the middle. Germline V lookup: CDR1 SGHRS, CDR2 YFSETQ. This CDR3 is built from 16 residues. Using reference TRBV5-1 and TRBJ1-6 for the parts outside the CDR3, the full variable domain is KAGVTQTPRYLIKTRGQQVTLSCSPISGHRSVSWYQQTPGQGLQFLFEYFSETQRNKGNFPGRFSGRQFSNSRSEMNVSTLELGDSALYLCASSLTTTSASSPLHFGNGTRLTVT.

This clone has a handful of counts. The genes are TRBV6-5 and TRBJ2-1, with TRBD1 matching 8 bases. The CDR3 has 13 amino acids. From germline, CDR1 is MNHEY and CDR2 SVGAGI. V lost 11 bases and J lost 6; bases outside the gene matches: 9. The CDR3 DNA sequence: TGTGCCGCCCGACAGGGGCTAGGCAATGAGCAGTTCTTC. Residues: CAARQGLGNEQFF.

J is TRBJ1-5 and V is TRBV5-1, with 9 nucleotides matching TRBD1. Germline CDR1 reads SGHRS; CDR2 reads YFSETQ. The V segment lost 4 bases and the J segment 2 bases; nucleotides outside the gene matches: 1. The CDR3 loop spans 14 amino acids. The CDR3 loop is CASSRQGGNQPQHF. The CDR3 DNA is TGCGCCAGCAGCAGACAGGGGGGCAATCAGCCCCAGCATTTT.